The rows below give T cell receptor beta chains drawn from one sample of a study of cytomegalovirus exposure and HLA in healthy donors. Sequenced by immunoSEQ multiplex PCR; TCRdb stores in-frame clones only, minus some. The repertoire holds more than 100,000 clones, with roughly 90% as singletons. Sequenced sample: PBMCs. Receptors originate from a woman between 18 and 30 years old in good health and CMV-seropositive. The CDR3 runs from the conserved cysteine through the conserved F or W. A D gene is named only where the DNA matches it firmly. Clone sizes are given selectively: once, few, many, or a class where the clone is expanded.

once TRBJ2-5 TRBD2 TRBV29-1 CSVGTSGRARETQYF TGCAGCGTGGGGACTAGCGGGAGGGCCCGGGAGACCCAGTACTTC
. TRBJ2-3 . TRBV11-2 CASRSNQGSTDTQYF TGTGCCAGCAGAAGCAATCAGGGCAGCACAGATACGCAGTATTTT
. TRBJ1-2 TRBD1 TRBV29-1 CSVGTGRRDGYTF TGCAGCGTTGGGACAGGGCGCCGGGATGGCTACACCTTC
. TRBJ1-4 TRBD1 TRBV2 CASSIQGAGEKLFF TGTGCCAGCAGCATACAGGGGGCGGGTGAAAAACTGTTTTTT
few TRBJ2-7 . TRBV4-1 CASSQGLGYEQYF TGCGCCAGCAGCCAAGGGCTAGGATACGAGCAGTACTTC
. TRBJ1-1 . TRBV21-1 CASSKGQREDTEAFF TGTGCCAGCAGCAAAGGTCAAAGGGAGGACACTGAAGCTTTCTTT
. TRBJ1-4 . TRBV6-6 CASSSRLETNEKLFF TGTGCCAGCAGTTCTAGGTTAGAAACTAATGAAAAACTGTTTTTT
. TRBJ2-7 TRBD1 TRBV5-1 CASSLTGAYSYEQYF TGTGCCAGCAGCTTAACAGGGGCCTACTCCTACGAGCAGTACTTC
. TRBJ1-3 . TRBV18 CASSPGAHSGNTIYF TGTGCCAGCTCACCGGGGGCCCACTCTGGAAACACCATATATTTT
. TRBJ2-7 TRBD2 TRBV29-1 CSVGSGRAYEQYF TGCAGCGTGGGCTCGGGGAGGGCCTACGAGCAGTACTTC
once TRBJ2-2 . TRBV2 CASSGTPGGELFF TGTGCCAGCAGTGGGACCCCAGGGGGGGAGCTGTTTTTT
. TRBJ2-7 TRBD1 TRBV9 CASSAGTGGFYEQYF TGTGCCAGCAGTGCCGGGACAGGGGGTTTCTACGAGCAGTACTTC
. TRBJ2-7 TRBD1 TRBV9 CASSVAGTGNSYEQYF TGTGCCAGCAGCGTAGCTGGGACAGGAAACTCCTACGAGCAGTACTTC
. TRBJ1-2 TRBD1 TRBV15 CATSRDGRQGQDYGYTF TGTGCCACCAGCAGAGATGGGAGACAGGGGCAAGACTATGGCTACACCTTC
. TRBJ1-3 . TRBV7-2 CASSLRDSIATIYF TGTGCCAGCAGCTTAAGAGATAGTATCGCCACCATATATTTT
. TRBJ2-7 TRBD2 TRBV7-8 CASSWPGLAGNSYEQYF TGTGCCAGCAGCTGGCCGGGACTAGCGGGAAACTCCTACGAGCAGTACTTC
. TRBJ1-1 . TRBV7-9 CASSLGMVTGTAEAFF TGTGCCAGCAGCTTAGGAATGGTGACAGGAACGGCTGAAGCTTTCTTT
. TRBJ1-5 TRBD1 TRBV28 CASRPGGSNQPQHF TGTGCCAGCAGACCAGGGGGTAGCAATCAGCCCCAGCATTTT
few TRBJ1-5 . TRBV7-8 CASSLANRYSNQPQHF TGTGCCAGCAGCTTAGCGAACAGATATAGCAATCAGCCCCAGCATTTT
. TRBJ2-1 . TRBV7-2 CASSPNMGSHNEQFF TGTGCCAGCAGCCCTAATATGGGCAGCCACAATGAGCAGTTCTTC
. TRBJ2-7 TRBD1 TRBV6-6 CASSNGQGFPSWF TGTGCCAGCAGTAACGGACAGGGGTTCCCCTCGTGGTTC
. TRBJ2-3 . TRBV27 CASSLRGSTDTQYF TGTGCCAGCAGTTTAAGGGGGAGCACAGATACGCAGTATTTT
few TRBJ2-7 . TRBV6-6 CASTTRPYEQYF TGTGCCAGCACTACCCGTCCCTACGAGCAGTACTTC
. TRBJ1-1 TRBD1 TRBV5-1 CASGQGDTEAFF TGCGCCAGCGGCCAGGGGGACACTGAAGCTTTCTTT
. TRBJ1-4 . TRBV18 CASSPTDRSNEKLFF TGTGCCAGCTCACCTACTGACAGGTCTAATGAAAAACTGTTTTTT
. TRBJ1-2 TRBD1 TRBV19 CASSIDLGTAYGYTF TGTGCCAGTAGTATAGATCTTGGGACAGCCTATGGCTACACCTTC
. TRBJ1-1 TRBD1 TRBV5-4 CASSPGTGTAFF TGTGCCAGCAGCCCTGGGACAGGGACGGCTTTCTTT
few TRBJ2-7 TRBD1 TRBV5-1 CASSLSPDRGPYEQYF TGCGCCAGCAGCTTGTCTCCAGACAGGGGGCCATACGAGCAGTACTTC
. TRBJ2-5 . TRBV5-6 CASSLRRSGVVGETQYF TGTGCCAGCAGCTTACGACGTTCGGGAGTCGTAGGGGAGACCCAGTACTTC
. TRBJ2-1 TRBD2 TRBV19 CASSIASGGVVNEQFF TGTGCCAGTAGTATAGCTAGCGGGGGAGTCGTAAATGAGCAGTTCTTC
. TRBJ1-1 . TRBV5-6 CASSFTVNTEAFF TGTGCCAGCAGCTTCACGGTGAACACTGAAGCTTTCTTT
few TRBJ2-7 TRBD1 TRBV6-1 CASSGQTYEQYF TGTGCCAGCTCGGGACAGACCTACGAGCAGTACTTC
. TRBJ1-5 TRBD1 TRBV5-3 CARSCRDRGGQPQHF TGTGCCAGAAGCTGCCGGGACAGGGGTGGACAGCCCCAGCATTTT
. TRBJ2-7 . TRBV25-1 CASSETSQFYEQYF TGTGCCAGCAGTGAGACATCACAGTTCTACGAGCAGTACTTC
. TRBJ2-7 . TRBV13 CASSLIGVGSEQYF TGTGCCAGCAGCTTAATTGGGGTCGGGAGCGAGCAGTACTTC
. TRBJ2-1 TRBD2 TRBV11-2 CASSTGLAGGEQFF TGTGCCAGCAGCACGGGACTAGCGGGAGGCGAGCAGTTCTTC
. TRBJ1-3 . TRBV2 CASRISPTIYF TGTGCCAGCAGGATAAGCCCGACCATATATTTT
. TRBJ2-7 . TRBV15 CATSRGSQGSYEQYF TGTGCCACCAGCAGAGGTTCCCAGGGTAGCTACGAGCAGTACTTC
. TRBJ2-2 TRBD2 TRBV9 CASSSTGGTGELFF TGTGCCAGCAGCTCAACGGGGGGAACCGGGGAGCTGTTTTTT
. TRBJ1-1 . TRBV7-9 CASSEWTVNTEAFF TGTGCCAGCAGCGAATGGACAGTGAACACTGAAGCTTTCTTT
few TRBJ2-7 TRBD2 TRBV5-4 CACGLAGAYEQYF TGTGCCTGCGGACTAGCGGGGGCCTACGAGCAGTACTTC
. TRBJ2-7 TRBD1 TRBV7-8 CASSSRTGVYEQYF TGTGCCAGCAGCTCTAGGACAGGCGTCTACGAGCAGTACTTC
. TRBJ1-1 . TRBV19 CASSPGLFNTEAFF TGTGCCAGTAGTCCCGGACTCTTTAACACTGAAGCTTTCTTT
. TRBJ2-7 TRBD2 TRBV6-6 CASRPSTSDEQYF TGTGCCAGCAGGCCGTCGACTAGCGACGAGCAGTACTTC
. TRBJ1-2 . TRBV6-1 CASSEVGRDRAYGYTF TGTGCCAGCAGTGAAGTCGGCAGGGATCGGGCCTATGGCTACACCTTC
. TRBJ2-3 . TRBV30 CAWSGDSNTQYF TGTGCCTGGAGCGGTGACAGCAATACGCAGTATTTT
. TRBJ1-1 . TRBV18 CASSRGLDTEAFF TGTGCCAGCTCACGAGGGCTCGACACTGAAGCTTTCTTT